Listed below are T cell receptor beta chains from one sample, sequenced in a study of spatial heterogeneity in lung cancer. TCRdb re-called the 5' RACE reads through MiXCR, storing one row per CDR3 protein. The sample consists of some 80,000 distinct CDR3 sequences, 8% of them appearing once. The sample in question was PBMCs, obtained at surgery. Receptors originate from a male donor with early-stage non-small cell lung cancer. CDR3s include the opening cysteine and the closing phenylalanine or tryptophan. A D gene is named only where the DNA matches it firmly. Clone size is stated in some rows and not others, as once, few, many or a class when expanded.

d_call,clone_size,j_call,v_call,cdr3_aa,cdr3_nt
NA,many,TRBJ2-7,TRBV28,CASSPSWVSTYEQYF,TGTGCCAGCAGCCCGTCATGGGTCTCAACCTACGAGCAGTACTTC
TRBD1,NA,TRBJ2-7,TRBV30,CAWSQGAIYEQYF,TGTGCCTGGTCACAGGGGGCAATCTACGAGCAGTACTTC
NA,many,TRBJ1-2,TRBV29-1,CSVERDGGLYGYTF,TGCAGCGTTGAGCGGGACGGAGGATTGTATGGCTACACCTTC
TRBD2,NA,TRBJ2-1,TRBV9,CASSGPTSGSRVEQFF,TGTGCCAGCAGCGGACCCACTAGCGGGAGCCGAGTTGAGCAGTTCTTC
NA,few,TRBJ2-3,TRBV6-5,CASSPPDTDTQYF,TGTGCCAGCAGCCCTCCGGACACAGATACGCAGTATTTT
NA,NA,TRBJ2-7,TRBV2,CASTLQWSSYEQYF,TGTGCCAGCACCTTACAGTGGAGCTCCTACGAGCAGTACTTC
NA,few,TRBJ2-2,TRBV2,CASRAGRGTGELFF,TGTGCCAGCAGGGCGGGAAGAGGAACCGGGGAGCTGTTTTTT
TRBD1,few,TRBJ1-5,TRBV7-8,CASSLARRTGMRQPQHF,TGTGCCAGCAGCTTAGCGCGCAGGACAGGGATGCGCCAGCCCCAGCATTTT
NA,NA,TRBJ1-1,TRBV7-6,CASSPLNREYGTEAFF,TGTGCCAGCAGCCCCCTAAACAGGGAGTATGGCACTGAAGCTTTCTTT
TRBD2,NA,TRBJ2-1,TRBV5-1,CASTQLAGVKNEQFF,TGCGCCAGCACCCAGCTAGCGGGAGTAAAAAATGAGCAGTTCTTC
NA,few,TRBJ2-1,TRBV12-3/TRBV12-4,CASTLVGPTYNEQFF,TGTGCCAGCACCCTCGTGGGGCCAACGTACAATGAGCAGTTCTTC
TRBD1,many,TRBJ1-4,TRBV27,CASRSRDREGEKLFF,TGTGCCAGCCGCTCCCGGGACAGGGAAGGTGAAAAACTGTTTTTT
NA,many,TRBJ1-1,TRBV29-1,CSVSVTPMNTEAFF,TGCAGCGTCAGTGTGACACCTATGAACACTGAAGCTTTCTTT
TRBD1,NA,TRBJ1-2,TRBV29-1,CSVELYRGAYGYTF,TGCAGCGTTGAACTGTACAGGGGTGCCTATGGCTACACCTTC
NA,many,TRBJ2-2,TRBV20-1,CSASRGSGGELFF,TGCAGTGCTAGTCGAGGGAGTGGCGGGGAGCTGTTTTTT
NA,many,TRBJ1-5,TRBV18,CASSPESNSNQPQHF,TGTGCCAGCTCACCAGAAAGCAACAGCAATCAGCCCCAGCATTTT
NA,NA,TRBJ1-2,TRBV5-5,CASSSRQGRERGYTF,TGTGCCAGCAGCTCCAGGCAGGGAAGGGAACGTGGCTACACCTTC
NA,NA,TRBJ2-7,TRBV12-3/TRBV12-4,CASRRGTSYEQYF,TGTGCCAGCCGCAGGGGGACTTCATACGAGCAGTACTTC
NA,NA,TRBJ2-4,TRBV4-3,CASSQVPPPPGDIQYF,TGCGCCAGCAGCCAAGTCCCACCACCTCCGGGGGACATTCAGTACTTC
TRBD2,few,TRBJ2-3,TRBV7-2,CASSSPSGAPAQYF,TGTGCCAGCAGCTCCCCTAGCGGGGCCCCGGCGCAGTATTTT
NA,NA,TRBJ2-5,TRBV5-6,CASSLDAYEETQYF,TGTGCCAGCAGCTTGGACGCTTACGAAGAGACCCAGTACTTC
NA,many,TRBJ1-1,TRBV3-1,CASSQVYGPEAFF,TGTGCCAGCAGCCAAGTTTACGGACCTGAAGCTTTCTTT
NA,many,TRBJ1-3,TRBV11-2,CASSSGQTSGNTIYF,TGTGCCAGCAGCTCCGGACAGACTTCTGGAAACACCATATATTTT
TRBD1,NA,TRBJ1-1,TRBV20-1,CSAHGQARATEAFF,TGCAGTGCGCACGGACAGGCGAGGGCCACTGAAGCTTTCTTT
NA,few,TRBJ2-5,TRBV12-3/TRBV12-4,CASLGTPQETQYF,TGTGCCAGTCTCGGGACTCCCCAAGAGACCCAGTACTTC
NA,many,TRBJ1-4,TRBV20-1,CSAREHATNEKLFF,TGCAGTGCTAGGGAACACGCAACTAATGAAAAACTGTTTTTT
NA,many,TRBJ2-7,TRBV2,CASSERGPIISYEQYF,TGTGCCAGCAGTGAAAGGGGACCGATCATCTCCTACGAGCAGTACTTC
TRBD2,few,TRBJ2-7,TRBV15,CATSPPGRAYEQYF,TGTGCCACCAGCCCCCCCGGGAGGGCCTACGAGCAGTACTTC
NA,many,TRBJ1-5,TRBV12-3/TRBV12-4,CASSLTSDQPQHF,TGTGCCAGCAGTTTAACAAGCGACCAGCCCCAGCATTTT
NA,NA,TRBJ2-7,TRBV7-2,CASSLALSSAYEQYF,TGTGCCAGCAGCTTAGCGCTCAGTTCCGCCTACGAGCAGTACTTC
NA,many,TRBJ1-1,TRBV12-3/TRBV12-4,CASSLAQGLTEAFF,TGTGCCAGCAGTTTAGCCCAGGGTTTGACTGAAGCTTTCTTT
TRBD1,many,TRBJ2-3,TRBV5-5,CASSTGQGSTDTQYF,TGTGCCAGCAGCACAGGACAGGGGAGCACAGATACGCAGTATTTT
NA,many,TRBJ2-6,TRBV2,CASPDGSSGANVLTF,TGTGCCAGCCCCGACGGAAGCTCTGGGGCCAACGTCCTGACTTTC
TRBD2,once,TRBJ2-2,TRBV7-3,CASSLAGPANTGELFF,TGTGCCAGCAGCCTAGCGGGACCAGCGAACACCGGGGAGCTGTTTTTT
NA,many,TRBJ2-1,TRBV4-1,CASSQGQAAYNEQFF,TGCGCCAGCAGCCAAGGACAGGCTGCCTACAATGAGCAGTTCTTC
NA,many,TRBJ1-2,TRBV20-1,CSARGYTGLYGYTF,TGCAGTGCTAGAGGATACACAGGGCTCTATGGCTACACCTTC
NA,NA,TRBJ1-5,TRBV28,CTSSLGDQPQHF,TGTACCAGCAGTTTAGGTGATCAGCCCCAGCATTTT
TRBD1,few,TRBJ1-2,TRBV7-9,CASSLVLSGQAKGYTF,TGTGCCAGCAGCTTAGTACTGTCCGGACAGGCTAAGGGCTACACCTTC
NA,few,TRBJ2-7,TRBV5-1,CASSLTSTSYEQYF,TGCGCCAGCAGCTTGACTAGCACCTCCTACGAGCAGTACTTC
NA,few,TRBJ1-2,TRBV10-3,CAISESRQVDYTF,TGTGCCATCAGTGAGTCGAGGCAGGTCGACTACACCTTC
NA,NA,TRBJ1-1,TRBV7-9,CASSLEDPSGAFF,TGTGCCAGCAGCTTAGAGGACCCGAGTGGAGCTTTCTTT
TRBD1,NA,TRBJ2-2,TRBV2,CASSARDSTRAGELFF,TGTGCCAGCAGTGCCCGGGACAGCACGCGCGCCGGGGAGCTGTTTTTT
TRBD1,few,TRBJ1-5,TRBV19,CASSIYFYQGASSNQPQHF,TGTGCCAGTAGTATATATTTCTACCAGGGGGCTTCGAGCAATCAGCCCCAGCATTTT
NA,few,TRBJ1-4,TRBV4-2,CASSQGTSSEKLFF,TGTGCCAGCAGCCAAGGGACAAGTTCTGAAAAACTGTTTTTT
NA,many,TRBJ2-7,TRBV13,CASSLRGTLSYEQYF,TGTGCCAGCAGCTTACGCGGGACACTCTCCTACGAGCAGTACTTC
NA,few,TRBJ1-4,TRBV29-1,CSVTPDATNEKLFF,TGCAGCGTGACACCAGATGCAACTAATGAAAAACTGTTTTTT
NA,NA,TRBJ2-7,TRBV27,CASARSEDYEQYF,TGTGCCAGCGCCCGGTCGGAGGACTACGAGCAGTACTTC
NA,many,TRBJ2-3,TRBV28,CASSFWTERIDTQYF,TGTGCCAGCAGTTTCTGGACTGAGCGAATAGATACGCAGTATTTT
TRBD1,NA,TRBJ2-3,TRBV7-8,CASSKITGTGGAGVADTQYF,TGTGCCAGCAGCAAAATAACCGGGACAGGGGGCGCGGGCGTTGCAGATACGCAGTATTTT
NA,NA,TRBJ1-1,TRBV29-1,CSVRGQNTEAFF,TGCAGCGTTCGGGGGCAGAACACTGAAGCTTTCTTT
TRBD2,few,TRBJ2-7,TRBV5-1,CASSGDYLSSYEQYF,TGCGCCAGCAGCGGGGACTACCTGAGCTCCTACGAGCAGTACTTC
NA,many,TRBJ2-5,TRBV7-2,CASSFLRPEGTQYF,TGTGCCAGCAGCTTTTTAAGGCCCGAGGGGACCCAGTACTTC
TRBD1,few,TRBJ1-5,TRBV24-1,CATSPGTGNQPQHF,TGTGCCACCAGTCCCGGGACAGGGAATCAGCCCCAGCATTTT
NA,many,TRBJ2-3,TRBV24-1,CATSGGGQPTDTQYF,TGTGCCACCAGTGGGGGCGGACAGCCCACAGATACGCAGTATTTT